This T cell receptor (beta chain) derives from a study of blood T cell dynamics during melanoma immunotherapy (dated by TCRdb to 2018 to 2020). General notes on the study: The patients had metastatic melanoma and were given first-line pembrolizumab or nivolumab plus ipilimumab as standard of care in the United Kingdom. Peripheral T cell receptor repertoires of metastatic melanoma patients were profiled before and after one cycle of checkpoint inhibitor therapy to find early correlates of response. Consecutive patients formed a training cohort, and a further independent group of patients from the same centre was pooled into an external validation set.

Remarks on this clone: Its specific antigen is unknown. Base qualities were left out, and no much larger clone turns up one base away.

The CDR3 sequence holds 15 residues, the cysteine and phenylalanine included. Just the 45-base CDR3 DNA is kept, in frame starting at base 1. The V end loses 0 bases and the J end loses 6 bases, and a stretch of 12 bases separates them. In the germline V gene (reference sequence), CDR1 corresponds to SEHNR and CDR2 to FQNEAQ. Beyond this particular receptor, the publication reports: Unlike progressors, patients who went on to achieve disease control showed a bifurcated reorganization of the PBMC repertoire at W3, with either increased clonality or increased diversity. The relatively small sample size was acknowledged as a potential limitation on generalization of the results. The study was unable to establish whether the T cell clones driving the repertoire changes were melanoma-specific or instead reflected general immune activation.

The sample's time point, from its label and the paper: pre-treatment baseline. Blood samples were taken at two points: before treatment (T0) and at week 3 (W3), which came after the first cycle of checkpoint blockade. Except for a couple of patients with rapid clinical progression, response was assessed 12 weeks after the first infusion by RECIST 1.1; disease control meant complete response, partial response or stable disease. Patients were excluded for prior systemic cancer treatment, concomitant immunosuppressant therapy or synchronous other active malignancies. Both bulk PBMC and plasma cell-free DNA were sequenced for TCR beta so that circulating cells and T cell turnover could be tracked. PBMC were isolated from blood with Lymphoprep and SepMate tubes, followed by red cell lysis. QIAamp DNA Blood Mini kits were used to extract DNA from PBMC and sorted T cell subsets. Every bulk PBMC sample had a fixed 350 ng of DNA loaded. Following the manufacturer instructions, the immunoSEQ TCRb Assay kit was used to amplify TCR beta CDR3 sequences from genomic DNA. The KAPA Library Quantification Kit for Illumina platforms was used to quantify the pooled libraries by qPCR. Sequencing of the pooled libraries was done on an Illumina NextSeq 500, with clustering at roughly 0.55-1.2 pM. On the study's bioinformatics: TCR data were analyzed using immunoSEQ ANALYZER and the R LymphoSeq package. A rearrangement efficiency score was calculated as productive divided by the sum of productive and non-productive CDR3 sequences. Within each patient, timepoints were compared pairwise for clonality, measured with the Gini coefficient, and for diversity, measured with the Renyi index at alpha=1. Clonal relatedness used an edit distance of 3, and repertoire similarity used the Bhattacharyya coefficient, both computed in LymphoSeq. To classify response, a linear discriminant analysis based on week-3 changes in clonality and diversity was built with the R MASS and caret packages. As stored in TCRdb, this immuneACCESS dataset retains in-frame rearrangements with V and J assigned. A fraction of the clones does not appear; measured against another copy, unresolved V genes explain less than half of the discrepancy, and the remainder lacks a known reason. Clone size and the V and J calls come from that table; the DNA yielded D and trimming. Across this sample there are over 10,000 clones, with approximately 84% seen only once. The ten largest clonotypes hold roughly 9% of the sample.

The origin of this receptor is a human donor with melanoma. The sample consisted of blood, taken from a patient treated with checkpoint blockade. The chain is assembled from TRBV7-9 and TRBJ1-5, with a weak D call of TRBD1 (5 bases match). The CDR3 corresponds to CASSLALGAGQPQHF. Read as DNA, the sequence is TGTGCCAGCAGCTTAGCTTTAGGGGCCGGTCAGCCCCAGCATTTT.